The 10 T cell receptor beta chains below were found in one sample sequenced in a study of T cell responses to AZD1222 COVID-19 vaccine. The repertoire was sequenced with immunoSEQ multiplex PCR; TCRdb's copy has only in-frame clones and lacks some. In the table there are some 120,000 clones, about 90% of which are singletons. The sequencing used peripheral blood, collected 28 days after the second AZD1222 dose. The receptors shown here come from an adult who received the AZD1222 COVID-19 vaccine.

The chain combines TRBV25-1 with TRBJ2-7; D uncertain. The CDR3 runs to 10 residues. The germline V and J ends were trimmed by 11 bases and 2 bases, with 7 bases remaining between them. Germline assignment: CDR1 MGHDK and CDR2 SYGVNS. The CDR3 loop reads CASGAYEQYF. As DNA, the CDR3 is TGTGCCTCCGGAGCCTACGAGCAGTACTTC.

The chain uses TRBV13 and TRBJ1-6, with D perhaps matching TRBD1 (5 bases). This CDR3 has 15 residues. Germline V gene sequence: CDR1 PRHDT, CDR2 FYEKMQ (reference sequence). V gave up 5 bases and J gave up 15 bases, with 23 bases separating them. As DNA, the CDR3 is TGTGCCAGCAGCACCAGGGCAGTCGATCCCGGGGACCTCCACTTT. Translating gives CASSTRAVDPGDLHF.

This rearrangement joins TRBV2 to TRBJ1-2; D perhaps matches TRBD1 (5 bases). V lost 1 base and J lost 7, with 7 bases in between. CDR3 size: 12 residues. Per germline, CDR1 SNHLY and CDR2 FYNNEI. CDR3 protein: CASSEERGGYTF. CDR3 coding DNA: TGTGCCAGCAGTGAAGAGAGGGGTGGCTACACCTTC.

This clone was seen a handful of times. The V and J genes are TRBV6-4 and TRBJ2-1; D perhaps matches TRBD2 (5 bases). V was clipped by 2 bases and J by 12 bases, with 14 bases between them. Per germline, CDR1 MRHNA and CDR2 SNTAGT. The length of the CDR3 is 13 residues. For the CDR3, the DNA is TGTGCCAGCAGTGACGCGGCTCGCGGGCGGCAGTTCTTC. As protein: CASSDAARGRQFF.

This clone appeared a single time. The V gene is TRBV4-2, the J gene TRBJ1-5; 8 nucleotides align to TRBD1. Germline lookup yields CDR1 LGHNA and CDR2 YNFKEQ. This CDR3 contains 15 residues. The trim removed 3 bases at V and 0 bases at J, leaving 1 base unmatched. The CDR3 region is CASSQDRVSNQPQHF. In DNA form, the CDR3 reads TGTGCCAGCAGCCAGGACAGGGTTAGCAATCAGCCCCAGCATTTT.

The rearrangement uses TRBV12-3 or TRBV12-4 and TRBJ2-5; 7 bases map to TRBD1. V lost 6 bases, J lost 9 bases, and 7 bases stayed unmatched. CDR3 length equals 12 residues. The CDR3 here is CASRVTGSAQYF. CDR3 sequence (DNA): TGTGCCAGCAGGGTGACAGGGTCGGCCCAGTACTTC.

V is TRBV15 and J is TRBJ2-1; TRBD2 aligns across 13 bases. The CDR3 runs to 17 residues. Germline lookup yields CDR1 LNHNV and CDR2 YYDKDF (reference sequence). V shed 0 bases and J 10 bases; nucleotides not matched to a gene: 9. The CDR3 reads CATSRDRGLAGVGEQFF. The CDR3 DNA follows: TGTGCCACCAGCAGAGATAGAGGACTAGCGGGAGTAGGGGAGCAGTTCTTC.

This sequence joins TRBV6-1 and TRBJ1-1, with D uncertain. This CDR3 comprises 16 residues. CDR1 and CDR2 from the germline V gene are MNHNS and SASEGT. V was clipped by 1 base and J by 4 bases, with 16 bases between them. The CDR3 DNA follows: TGTGCCAGCAGTGAAGGGAGTCCCGGGGATGGCACTGAAGCTTTCTTT. Protein sequence: CASSEGSPGDGTEAFF.

The V call is TRBV11-1, the J call TRBJ2-3; TRBD2 matches at 7 bases. The CDR3 runs to 16 residues. Germline V gene data show CDR1 as SGHAT and CDR2 as FQDESV (reference sequence). Unmatched junction bases numbered 4, after V lost 1 base and J lost 0 bases. The CDR3 DNA reads as TGTGCCAGCAGCTTAGGGATTAGCGGGAGCACAGATACGCAGTATTTT. It is translated as CASSLGISGSTDTQYF.

J is TRBJ1-3 and V is TRBV27, with D unclear. The V and J ends lost 0 bases and 2 bases respectively, with 8 bases between them. CDR1 MNHEY and CDR2 SMNVEV come from the germline V gene (reference sequence). The CDR3 totals 15 residues. The CDR3 loop is CASSLSGGTGNTIYF. The CDR3, as DNA: TGTGCCAGCAGTTTATCGGGAGGGACTGGAAACACCATATATTTT.